This T cell receptor (beta chain) was captured by sequencing in a study of shared clonotypes between healthy human individuals. Study results and caveats: Though the depth was large, rarefaction showed that sorted-subset sequencing was incomplete.

The CDR3 totals 14 residues. Germline lookup yields CDR1 SGHNT and CDR2 YENEEA. The run depth of the assay was deep. The genomic DNA of each subset was split evenly across several immunoSEQ plates. The data were produced by immunoSEQ multiplex PCR, yet TCRdb's version contains in-frame clones alone and is incomplete. The repertoire consists of over a million clones, with roughly 96% occurring once and the leading ten covering approximately 1.1%. The CD4+ fraction was divided into a CD45RA+ naive subset and a CD45RA-negative memory subset. In regard to this clone: Its antigen is not identified.

The chain carries TRBV11-3 and TRBJ2-1; the D gene is possibly TRBD2 (6 bases). The clonotype originates from a man aged 25-45 years in good health. What was sequenced was naive CD4+ T cells sorted from blood. Subset reported: CD45RA+ positively selected. CDR3 in amino acids: CASRRGINYNEQFF. In DNA, the CDR3 is TGTGCTTCTAGGCGGGGTATCAACTACAATGAGCAGTTCTTC.